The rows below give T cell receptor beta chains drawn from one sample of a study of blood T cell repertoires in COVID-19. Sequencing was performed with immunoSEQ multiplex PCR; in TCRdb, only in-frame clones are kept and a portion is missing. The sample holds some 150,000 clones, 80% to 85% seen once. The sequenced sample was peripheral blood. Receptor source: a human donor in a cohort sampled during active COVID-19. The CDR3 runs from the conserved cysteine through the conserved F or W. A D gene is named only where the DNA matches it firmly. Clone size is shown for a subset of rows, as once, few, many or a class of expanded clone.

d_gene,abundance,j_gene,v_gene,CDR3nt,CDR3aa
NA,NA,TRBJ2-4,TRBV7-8,TGTGCCAGCAGCTTAGGTTCAGGCCGCAACATTCAGTACTTC,CASSLGSGRNIQYF
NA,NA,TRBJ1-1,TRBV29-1,TGCAGCGTTGAAACGGACGGGAGGCGGACTGAAGCTTTCTTT,CSVETDGRRTEAFF
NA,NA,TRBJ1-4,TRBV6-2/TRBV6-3,TGTGCCAGCAGTTACCAACAGGGCCGTAATGAAAAACTGTTTTTT,CASSYQQGRNEKLFF
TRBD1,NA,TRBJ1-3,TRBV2,TGTGCCAGCAGGGTAGGACAGGGATTCTCTGGAAACACCATATATTTT,CASRVGQGFSGNTIYF
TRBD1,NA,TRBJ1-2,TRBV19,TGTGCCAGTAGTACTGGACAGGGGCGGATGGGCTACACCTTC,CASSTGQGRMGYTF
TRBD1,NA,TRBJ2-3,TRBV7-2,TGTGCCAGCAGCTCGACAGGGAACGGCGGGGATACGCAGTATTTT,CASSSTGNGGDTQYF
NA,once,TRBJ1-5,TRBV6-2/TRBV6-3,TGTGCCAGCAGTTACTCTACAGGGAGGGGAGTAAGTCGCAATCAGCCCCAGCATTTT,CASSYSTGRGVSRNQPQHF
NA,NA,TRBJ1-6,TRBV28,TGTGCCATAGAGTCCTATAATTCACCCCTCCACTTT,CAIESYNSPLHF
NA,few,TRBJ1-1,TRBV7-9,TGTGCCAGCAGCGGGGAGACTGAAGCTTTCTTT,CASSGETEAFF
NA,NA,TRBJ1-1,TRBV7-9,TGTGCCAGCAGCTCCCCGTTCGGTCAAGCGAACACTGAAGCTTTCTTT,CASSSPFGQANTEAFF
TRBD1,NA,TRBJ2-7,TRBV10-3,TGTGCCATCAGTGACAGGGGGTGGTACGAGCAGTACTTC,CAISDRGWYEQYF
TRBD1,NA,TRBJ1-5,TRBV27,TGTGCCAGCAGTTTCCAGGGGGGTCAGCCCCAGCATTTT,CASSFQGGQPQHF
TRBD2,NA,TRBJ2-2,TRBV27,TGTGCCAGCAGTTTTTATCCTAGCGGGGGACCCGGGGAGCTGTTTTTT,CASSFYPSGGPGELFF
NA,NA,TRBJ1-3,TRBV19,TGTGCCAGTAGTCCCGGGGGACTCGGGGGAAACACCATATATTTT,CASSPGGLGGNTIYF
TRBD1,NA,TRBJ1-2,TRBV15,TGTGCCACCAGCAGACCTAGACCCCGGGACAGGGAAAACTATGGCTACACCTTC,CATSRPRPRDRENYGYTF
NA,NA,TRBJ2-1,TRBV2,TGTGCCAGCAGAGCTTATAATGAGCAGTTCTTC,CASRAYNEQFF
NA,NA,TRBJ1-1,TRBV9,TGTGCCAGCAGCAGGCGGCCTTACACTGAAGCTTTCTTT,CASSRRPYTEAFF
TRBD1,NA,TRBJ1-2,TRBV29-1,TGCAGCGTTGAAGAGTTGGGACAGAATAGAAATGGCTACACCTTC,CSVEELGQNRNGYTF
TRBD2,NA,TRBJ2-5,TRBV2,TGTGCCAGCACCGATACTGGACTAGCGCTAGAGACCCAGTACTTC,CASTDTGLALETQYF
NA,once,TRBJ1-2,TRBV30,TGTGCCTGGAGTGTACCGGCCCGCGGTGGCTACACCTTC,CAWSVPARGGYTF